This T cell receptor beta chain was retrieved from a study of vaccination effects on CD4 cells after COVID-19. Study-wide background: Samples collected post-vaccine were obtained a median of 72 days after the second dose. Study-wide points: Early post-infection timepoints were missing from the study, which also had few convalescent patients.

Profiling relied on immunoSEQ multiplex PCR, and the TCRdb table lists in-frame clones only, not all of them. The repertoire holds 64,000 or so clones, with 60% to 80% as singletons. V lost 3 bases and J lost 4, with 14 bases in between. Germline V gives CDR1 DFQATT, CDR2 SNEGSKA (reference sequence). The CDR3 loop spans 14 amino acids. Before any sequencing was done, the ViraFEST assay used viral peptide pools to expand antigen-specific CD4+ T cells. A 10-day culture period preceded the isolation of CD4+ T cells. Either the BNT162b2 or mRNA-1273 vaccine was given to participants in two doses. On this clone: Its antigen is unidentified.

This specimen was CD4+ T cells from PBMCs cultured with HCoV-OC43 spike peptides, taken after COVID-19 vaccination. Subset here: HCoV-OC43 spike overlapping peptide pool stimulation. The V call is TRBV20-1, the J call TRBJ2-3; D may be TRBD2 (5 bases). This clonotype originated in a human donor who received a COVID-19 vaccine. CDR3 nucleotide sequence: TGCAGTGCTAGTGGAGGATTGGGCGCAGATACGCAGTATTTT. Its protein product is CSASGGLGADTQYF.